This section outlines one T cell receptor (beta chain) sequence together with its context. This CDR3 is also generated by other DNA sequences in the sample. The sample is drawn from a study of blood T cell repertoires in COVID-19. V lost 4 bases and J lost 4; bases outside the gene matches: 4. CDR3 length: 15 amino acids. The germline V gene has CDR1 SGHKS and CDR2 YYEKEE (reference sequence). Authors' analysis steps: Reference gene primer amplification in the assay estimated nucleated cell counts. Repertoires were generated with immunoSEQ multiplex PCR, while TCRdb's copy carries only in-frame clones and drops some. That table is the source of V, J and clone size, and D and trimming were worked out from the DNA. The table has around 240,000 clones, 82% seen once.

The gene calls are TRBV5-5 and TRBJ2-1, with 11 bases that match TRBD2. This receptor was identified in a woman of 80 years or more with acute or convalescent COVID-19. Sequencing was carried out using peripheral blood. The CDR3 sequence is CASSPGLAGYNEQFF. The CDR3 region has the DNA TGTGCCAGCAGCCCCGGACTAGCGGGTTACAATGAGCAGTTCTTC.